This T cell receptor (beta chain) came from a study of T-cell reconstitution after alpha-beta-depleted transplantation in children. At least ten counts were recorded for this clonotype. Germline V lookup: CDR1 SGDLS, CDR2 YYNGEE. V was clipped by 0 bases and J by 0 bases, with 5 bases between them. The length of the CDR3 is 14 residues. Using unique molecular identifiers, the investigators prepared the TCRbeta library. Using its own MiXCR run on the PCR reads, TCRdb lists one record per CDR3 protein. The table includes about 24,000 distinct CDR3 sequences, roughly a tenth detected once. The J gene is TRBJ2-3, the V gene TRBV9; D is unresolved. The sequence was obtained from a human donor who donated a stem cell graft to a child with chronic granulomatous disease. The source was PBMCs from the stem cell graft donor, collected from the stem cell graft. The CDR3 DNA is TGTGCCAGCAGCGTAGCGGCTAGCACAGATACGCAGTATTTT. Amino acids: CASSVAASTDTQYF.